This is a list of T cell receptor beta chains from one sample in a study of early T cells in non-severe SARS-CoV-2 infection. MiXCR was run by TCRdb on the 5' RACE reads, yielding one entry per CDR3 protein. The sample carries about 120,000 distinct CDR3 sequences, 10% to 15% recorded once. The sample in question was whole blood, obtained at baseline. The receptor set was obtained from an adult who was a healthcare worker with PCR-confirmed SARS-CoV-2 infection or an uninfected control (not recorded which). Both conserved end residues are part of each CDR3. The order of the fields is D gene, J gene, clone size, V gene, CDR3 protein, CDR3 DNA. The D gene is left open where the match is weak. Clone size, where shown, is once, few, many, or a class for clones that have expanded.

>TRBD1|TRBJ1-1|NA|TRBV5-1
CASSWIGTGGFSEAFF
TGCGCCAGCAGCTGGATCGGGACAGGGGGATTCTCTGAAGCTTTCTTT
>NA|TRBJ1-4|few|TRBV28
CASRRGPTNEKLFF
TGTGCCAGCCGAAGAGGCCCAACTAATGAAAAACTGTTTTTT
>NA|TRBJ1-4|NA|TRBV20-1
CSATDARFPLLFF
TGCAGTGCTACTGATGCTAGGTTTCCCCTTCTGTTTTTT
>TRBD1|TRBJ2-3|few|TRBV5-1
CASSARQGDTQYF
TGCGCCAGCAGCGCGCGACAGGGGGATACGCAGTATTTT
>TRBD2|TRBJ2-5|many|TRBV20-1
CSASSGGEETQYF
TGCAGTGCTAGTAGCGGGGGGGAAGAGACCCAGTACTTC
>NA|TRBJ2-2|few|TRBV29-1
CSVEEDRYTGELFF
TGCAGCGTTGAAGAGGACAGATACACCGGGGAGCTGTTTTTT
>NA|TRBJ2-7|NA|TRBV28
CASSGTSSYEQYF
TGTGCCAGCAGCGGGACATCCTCCTACGAGCAGTACTTC
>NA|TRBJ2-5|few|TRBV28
CASSLGQGYIETQYF
TGTGCCAGCAGTTTAGGCCAGGGGTACATCGAGACCCAGTACTTC
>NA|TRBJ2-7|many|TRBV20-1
CSARSRKRPYEQYF
TGCAGTGCTAGGTCTCGGAAAAGGCCCTACGAGCAGTACTTC
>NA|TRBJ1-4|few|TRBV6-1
CASSDKWGNEKLFF
TGTGCCAGCAGTGACAAATGGGGGAATGAAAAACTGTTTTTT
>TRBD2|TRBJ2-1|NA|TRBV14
CASSRIAGGHYNEQFF
TGTGCCAGCAGCCGTATAGCGGGGGGGCATTACAATGAGCAGTTCTTC
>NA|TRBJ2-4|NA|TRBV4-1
CASSQVSDNSKNIQYF
TGCGCCAGCAGCCAAGTATCGGACAACTCCAAAAACATTCAGTACTTC
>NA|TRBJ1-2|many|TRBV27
CASRTTGTSYFYGYTF
TGTGCCAGCAGAACAACCGGGACATCCTATTTTTATGGCTACACCTTC
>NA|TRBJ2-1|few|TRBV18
CASSPPLPENEQFF
TGTGCCAGCTCACCACCCCTTCCCGAAAATGAGCAGTTCTTC
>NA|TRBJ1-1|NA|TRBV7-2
CASSSARTASANTEAFF
TGTGCCAGCAGCAGTGCGCGGACAGCCTCCGCGAACACTGAAGCTTTCTTT
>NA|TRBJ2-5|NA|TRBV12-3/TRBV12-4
CASTFWGAETQYF
TGTGCCAGCACCTTTTGGGGAGCCGAGACCCAGTACTTC
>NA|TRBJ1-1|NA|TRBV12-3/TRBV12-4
CASSFQGSAEAFF
TGTGCCAGCAGTTTCCAGGGTAGCGCTGAAGCTTTCTTT
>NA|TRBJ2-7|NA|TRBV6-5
CASSYSLSTRHYEQYF
TGTGCCAGCAGTTACTCACTCTCGACCCGTCACTACGAGCAGTACTTC
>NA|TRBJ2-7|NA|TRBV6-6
CASTYRSDEQYF
TGTGCCAGCACCTACCGATCCGACGAGCAGTACTTC
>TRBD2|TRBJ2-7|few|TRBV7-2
CASSHSLAGGYEQYF
TGTGCCAGCAGCCATTCACTAGCGGGGGGCTACGAGCAGTACTTC
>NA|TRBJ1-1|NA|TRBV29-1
CSVERGPSNLNEAFF
TGCAGCGTTGAACGGGGGCCAAGCAATCTCAATGAAGCTTTCTTT
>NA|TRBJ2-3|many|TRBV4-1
CASSQDWITDTQYF
TGCGCCAGCAGCCAAGATTGGATCACAGATACGCAGTATTTT
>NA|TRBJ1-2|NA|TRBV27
CASSLRRQGAIYGYTF
TGTGCCAGCAGTTTGCGTCGGCAAGGGGCCATTTATGGCTACACCTTC
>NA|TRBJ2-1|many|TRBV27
CASSLFASQAGANEDEQFF
TGTGCCAGCAGTTTATTCGCTTCCCAGGCCGGGGCCAACGAGGATGAGCAGTTCTTC
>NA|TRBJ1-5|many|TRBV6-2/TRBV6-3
CASSYRGLTYSNQPQHF
TGTGCCAGCAGTTACCGCGGACTGACCTATAGCAATCAGCCCCAGCATTTT
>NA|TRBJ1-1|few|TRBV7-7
CASAQDVGTEAFF
TGTGCTAGCGCCCAGGATGTTGGAACTGAAGCTTTCTTT
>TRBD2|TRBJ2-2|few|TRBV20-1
CSARTSGSGELFF
TGCAGTGCTAGGACTAGCGGCTCCGGGGAGCTGTTTTTT
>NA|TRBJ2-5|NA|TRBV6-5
CASSSRGAGLKTQYF
TGTGCCAGCAGTTCCCGGGGAGCAGGGTTGAAGACCCAGTACTTC
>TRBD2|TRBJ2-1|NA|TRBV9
CASSPGTSGNEQFF
TGTGCCAGCAGCCCCGGGACTAGCGGAAATGAGCAGTTCTTC